In its sample, the clone carrying this TCR beta chain was seen once. What it binds is not known. Original processing methods: Clinicopathological groups of papillary thyroid cancer showed CDR3 differences that were used to build a distant-metastasis classifier. TCRdb reassembled clones from the PCR reads with MiXCR. Here the V and J calls rest on TCRdb's processing, not on the authors' analysis. The data show about 40,000 clones, over 10% seen once. Thyroid surgery was performed in patients who had received no treatment beforehand. In germline, CDR1 is SGHRS, CDR2 YFSETQ. Deletions cut 3 bases from V and 5 bases from J, with 8 bases between. CDR3 size: 12 residues. This sample stems from a study of metastatic and nonmetastatic thyroid tumors. Looking at the study overall: The comparison covered peripheral blood and tumor or nodule tissue in malignant and benign thyroid patients. Study outcomes and limitations: Compared with benign nodules, malignant thyroid tumors were reported to have significantly higher TCR beta diversity in both blood and tumor.

The V and J genes are TRBV5-1 and TRBJ1-1, with D tentatively TRBD1 (6 bases). The clonotype comes from a female donor with papillary thyroid cancer or a benign thyroid nodule (not recorded which). Some clones in this sample may be carry-over from other donors' samples. Sequencing was carried out using blood. CDR3 nucleotide sequence: TGCGCCAGCAGCTCTCAGGGGACTGAAGCTTTCTTT. It translates to CASSSQGTEAFF. The complete variable domain, with remaining parts taken from reference TRBV5-1 and TRBJ1-1, reads KAGVTQTPRYLIKTRGQQVTLSCSPISGHRSVSWYQQTPGQGLQFLFEYFSETQRNKGNFPGRFSGRQFSNSRSEMNVSTLELGDSALYLCASSSQGTEAFFGQGTRLTVV.